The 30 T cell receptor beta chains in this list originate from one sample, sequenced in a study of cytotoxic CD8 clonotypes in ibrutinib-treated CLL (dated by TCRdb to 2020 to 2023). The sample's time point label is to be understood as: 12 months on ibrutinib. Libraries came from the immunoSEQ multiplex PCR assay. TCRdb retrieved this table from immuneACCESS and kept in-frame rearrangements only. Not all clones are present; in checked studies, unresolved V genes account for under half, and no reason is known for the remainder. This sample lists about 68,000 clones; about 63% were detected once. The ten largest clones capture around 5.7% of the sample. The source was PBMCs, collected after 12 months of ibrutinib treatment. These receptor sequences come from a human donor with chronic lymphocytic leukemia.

CDR3 region: CASSHRDRDTDTQYF. CDR3 bases: TGTGCCAGCAGCCACCGGGACAGGGACACAGATACGCAGTATTTT. The V gene is TRBV9, the J gene TRBJ2-3, with 9 positions matching TRBD1. The length of the CDR3 is 15 residues. From germline, CDR1 is SGDLS and CDR2 YYNGEE. V lost 4 bases and J lost 2; bases outside the gene matches: 5.

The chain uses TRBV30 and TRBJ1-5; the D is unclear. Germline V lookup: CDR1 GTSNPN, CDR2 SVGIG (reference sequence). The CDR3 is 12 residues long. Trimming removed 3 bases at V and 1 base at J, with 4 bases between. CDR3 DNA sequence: TGTGCCTGGAGCCCAAGCAATCAGCCCCAGCATTTT. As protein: CAWSPSNQPQHF.

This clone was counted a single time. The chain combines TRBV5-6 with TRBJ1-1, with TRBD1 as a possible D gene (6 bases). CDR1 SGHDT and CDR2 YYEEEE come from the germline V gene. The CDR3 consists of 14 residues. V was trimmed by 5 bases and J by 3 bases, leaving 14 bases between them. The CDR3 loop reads CASRLTGTDTEAFF. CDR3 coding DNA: TGTGCCAGCAGACTGACAGGTACGGACACTGAAGCTTTCTTT.

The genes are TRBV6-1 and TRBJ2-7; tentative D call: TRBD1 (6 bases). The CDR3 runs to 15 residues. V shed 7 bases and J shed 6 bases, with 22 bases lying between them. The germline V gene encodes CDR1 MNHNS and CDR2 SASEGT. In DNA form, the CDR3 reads TGTGCCAGCATCCACCCGACGACAGGCGAGGGCGAGCAGTACTTC. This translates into CASIHPTTGEGEQYF.

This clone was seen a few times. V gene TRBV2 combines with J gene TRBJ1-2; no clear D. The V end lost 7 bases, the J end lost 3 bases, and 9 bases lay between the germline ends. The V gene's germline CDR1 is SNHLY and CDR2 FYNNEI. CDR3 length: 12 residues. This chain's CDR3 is CASMPGDYGYTF. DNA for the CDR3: TGTGCCAGCATGCCGGGCGACTATGGCTACACCTTC.

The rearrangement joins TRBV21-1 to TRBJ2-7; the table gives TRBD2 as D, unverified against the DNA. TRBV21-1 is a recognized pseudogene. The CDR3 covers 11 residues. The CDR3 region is CASSPIHEQYF. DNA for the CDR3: TGTGCCAGCAGCCCTATACACGAGCAGTACTTC.

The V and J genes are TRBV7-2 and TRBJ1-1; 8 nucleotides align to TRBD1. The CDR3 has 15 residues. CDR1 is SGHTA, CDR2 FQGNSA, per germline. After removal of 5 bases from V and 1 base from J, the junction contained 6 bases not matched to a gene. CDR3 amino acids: CASSVLGTGNTEAFF. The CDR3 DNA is TGTGCCAGCAGCGTATTAGGGACAGGGAACACTGAAGCTTTCTTT.

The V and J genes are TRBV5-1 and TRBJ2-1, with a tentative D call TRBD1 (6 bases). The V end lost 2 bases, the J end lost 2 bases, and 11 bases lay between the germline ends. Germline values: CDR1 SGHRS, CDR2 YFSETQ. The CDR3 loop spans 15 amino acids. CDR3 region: CASSLAGVAYNEQFF. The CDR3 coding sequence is TGCGCCAGCAGCTTAGCAGGGGTGGCCTACAATGAGCAGTTCTTC.

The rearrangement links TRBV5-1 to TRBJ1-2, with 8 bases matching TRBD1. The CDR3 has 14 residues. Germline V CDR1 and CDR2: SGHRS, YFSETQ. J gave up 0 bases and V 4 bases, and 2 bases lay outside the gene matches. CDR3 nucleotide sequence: TGCGCCAGCAGCAGGGGACAGGCTAACTATGGCTACACCTTC. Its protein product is CASSRGQANYGYTF.

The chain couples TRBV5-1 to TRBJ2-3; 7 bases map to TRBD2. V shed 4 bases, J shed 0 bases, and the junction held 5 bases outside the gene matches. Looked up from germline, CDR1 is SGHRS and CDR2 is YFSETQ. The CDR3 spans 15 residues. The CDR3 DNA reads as TGCGCCAGCAGCCCGGGACTAAGCAGCACAGATACGCAGTATTTT. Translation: CASSPGLSSTDTQYF.

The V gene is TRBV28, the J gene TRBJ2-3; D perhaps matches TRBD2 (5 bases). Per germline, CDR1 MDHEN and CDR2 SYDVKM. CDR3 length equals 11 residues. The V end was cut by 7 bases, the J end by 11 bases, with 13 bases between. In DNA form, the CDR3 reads TGTGCCAGCACCAACCGGGAATGGCAGTATTTT. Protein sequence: CASTNREWQYF. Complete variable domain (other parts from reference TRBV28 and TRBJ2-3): DVKVTQSSRYLVKRTGEKVFLECVQDMDHENMFWYRQDPGLGLRLIYFSYDVKMKEKGDIPEGYSVSREKKERFSLILESASTNQTSMYLCASTNREWQYFGPGTRLTVL.

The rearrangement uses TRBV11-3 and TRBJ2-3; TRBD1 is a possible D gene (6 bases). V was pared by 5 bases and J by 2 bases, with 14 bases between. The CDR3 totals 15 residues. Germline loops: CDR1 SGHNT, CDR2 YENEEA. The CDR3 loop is CASSPDRLITDTQYF. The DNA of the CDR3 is TGTGCCAGCAGCCCCGACAGGCTAATCACAGATACGCAGTATTTT.

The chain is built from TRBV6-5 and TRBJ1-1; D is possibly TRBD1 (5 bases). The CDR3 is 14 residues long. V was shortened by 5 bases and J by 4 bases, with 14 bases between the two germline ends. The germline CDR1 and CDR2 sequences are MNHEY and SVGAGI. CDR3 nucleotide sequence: TGTGCCAGCAGTCGGGCAGGGTTCAGCACTGAAGCTTTCTTT. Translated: CASSRAGFSTEAFF.

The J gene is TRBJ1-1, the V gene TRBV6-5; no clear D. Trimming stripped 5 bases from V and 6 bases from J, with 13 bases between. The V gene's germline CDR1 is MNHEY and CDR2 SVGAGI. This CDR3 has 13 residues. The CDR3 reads CASSLGGGAEAFF. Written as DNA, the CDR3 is TGTGCCAGCAGTCTTGGCGGAGGCGCTGAAGCTTTCTTT.

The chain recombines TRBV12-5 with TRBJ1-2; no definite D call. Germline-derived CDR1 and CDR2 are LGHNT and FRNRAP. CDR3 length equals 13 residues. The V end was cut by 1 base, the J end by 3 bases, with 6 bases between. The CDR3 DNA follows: TGTGCTAGTGGTTTGGGGACTGACTATGGCTACACCTTC. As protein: CASGLGTDYGYTF.

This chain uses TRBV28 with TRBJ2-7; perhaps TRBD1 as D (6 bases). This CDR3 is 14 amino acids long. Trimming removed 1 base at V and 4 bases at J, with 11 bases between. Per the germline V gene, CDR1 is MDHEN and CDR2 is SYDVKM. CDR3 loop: CASSLSGQRYEQYF. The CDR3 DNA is TGTGCCAGCAGTTTATCCGGACAGCGGTACGAGCAGTACTTC.

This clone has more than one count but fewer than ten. The CDR3 region is CASSEARGDQPQHF. CDR3 DNA: TGTGCCAGCAGTGAAGCTAGGGGGGATCAGCCCCAGCATTTT. The chain has TRBV2 and TRBJ1-5, with D perhaps TRBD1 (6 bases). Trimming took off 0 bases at V and 5 bases at J, with 8 bases between the two ends. The germline V gene has CDR1 SNHLY and CDR2 FYNNEI. CDR3 length: 14 residues. Looking up the rest from reference TRBV2 and TRBJ1-5 gives the full variable domain: EPEVTQTPSHQVTQMGQEVILRCVPISNHLYFYWYRQILGQKVEFLVSFYNNEISEKSEIFDDQFSVERPDGSNFTLKIRSTKLEDSAMYFCASSEARGDQPQHFGDGTRLSIL.

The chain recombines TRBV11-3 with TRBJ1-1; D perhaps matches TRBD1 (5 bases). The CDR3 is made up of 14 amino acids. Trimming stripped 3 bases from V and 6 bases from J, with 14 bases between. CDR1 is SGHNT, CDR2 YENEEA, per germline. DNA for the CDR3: TGTGCCAGCAGCTTGGGGAGGGGTCTGGCTGAAGCTTTCTTT. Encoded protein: CASSLGRGLAEAFF.

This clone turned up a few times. CDR3 residues: CASSYTSGTGLYF. CDR3 nucleotides: TGTGCCAGCAGTTACACCTCCGGGACAGGGCTTTACTTC. V is TRBV28 and J is TRBJ2-7, with 9 bases identical to TRBD1. With V trimmed by 4 bases and J by 13 bases, 11 bases remained unmatched. The length of the CDR3 is 13 residues. The germline V gene encodes CDR1 MDHEN and CDR2 SYDVKM.

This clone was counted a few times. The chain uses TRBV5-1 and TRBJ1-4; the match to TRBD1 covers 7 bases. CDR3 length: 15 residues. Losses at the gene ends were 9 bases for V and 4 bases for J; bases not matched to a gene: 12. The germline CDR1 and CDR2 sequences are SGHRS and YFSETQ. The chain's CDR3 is CATREGARGNEKLFF. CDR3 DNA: TGCGCCACCCGGGAGGGGGCGCGGGGTAATGAAAAACTGTTTTTT. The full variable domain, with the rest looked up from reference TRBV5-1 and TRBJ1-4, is KAGVTQTPRYLIKTRGQQVTLSCSPISGHRSVSWYQQTPGQGLQFLFEYFSETQRNKGNFPGRFSGRQFSNSRSEMNVSTLELGDSALYLCATREGARGNEKLFFGSGTQLSVL.

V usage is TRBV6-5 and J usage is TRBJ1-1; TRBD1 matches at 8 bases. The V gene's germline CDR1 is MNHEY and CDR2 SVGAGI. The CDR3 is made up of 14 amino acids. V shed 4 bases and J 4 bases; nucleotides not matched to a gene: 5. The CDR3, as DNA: TGTGCCAGCAGTTGGACAGGGCCGGGCACTGAAGCTTTCTTT. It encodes CASSWTGPGTEAFF.

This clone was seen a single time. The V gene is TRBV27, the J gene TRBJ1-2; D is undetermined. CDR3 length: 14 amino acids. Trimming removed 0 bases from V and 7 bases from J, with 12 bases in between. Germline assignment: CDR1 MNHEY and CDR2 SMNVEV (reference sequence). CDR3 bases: TGTGCCAGCAGTTTATCAGGACCATGGGCTGGCTACACCTTC. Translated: CASSLSGPWAGYTF.

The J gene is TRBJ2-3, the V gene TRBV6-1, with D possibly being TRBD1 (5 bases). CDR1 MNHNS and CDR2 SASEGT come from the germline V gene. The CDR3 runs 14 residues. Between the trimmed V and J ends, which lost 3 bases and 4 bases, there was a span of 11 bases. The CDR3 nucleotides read TGTGCCAGCAGTGACATCCAGGGCGCAGATACGCAGTATTTT. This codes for CASSDIQGADTQYF.

CDR3 loop: CASSLRDNLNTEAFF. The CDR3 DNA sequence: TGCGCCAGCAGCTTGCGGGACAACCTGAACACTGAAGCTTTCTTT. This chain links TRBV5-1 with TRBJ1-1; possible D gene TRBD1, 6 bases. Deletions cut 1 base from V and 0 bases from J, with 10 bases between. The length of the CDR3 is 15 residues. CDR1 and CDR2 from the germline V gene are SGHRS and YFSETQ.

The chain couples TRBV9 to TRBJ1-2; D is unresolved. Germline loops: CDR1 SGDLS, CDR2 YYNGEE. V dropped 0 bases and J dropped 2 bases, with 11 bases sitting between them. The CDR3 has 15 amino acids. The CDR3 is CASSVARDRNYGYTF. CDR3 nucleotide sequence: TGTGCCAGCAGCGTAGCCCGGGATAGAAACTATGGCTACACCTTC.

The CDR3 DNA reads as TGTGCCTGGAGTGAAGGGACAGGGTGGCAGTACTTC. It codes for CAWSEGTGWQYF. This rearrangement joins TRBV30 to TRBJ2-7; 9 bases align to TRBD1. The length of the CDR3 is 12 residues. V dropped 1 base and J dropped 9; count of bases not matched to a gene: 4. Germline lookup yields CDR1 GTSNPN and CDR2 SVGIG (reference sequence).

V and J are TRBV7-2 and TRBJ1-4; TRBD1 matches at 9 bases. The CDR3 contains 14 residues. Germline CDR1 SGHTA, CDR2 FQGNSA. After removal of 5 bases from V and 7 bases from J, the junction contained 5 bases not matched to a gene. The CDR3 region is CASSTGGASEKLFF. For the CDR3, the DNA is TGTGCCAGCAGCACAGGGGGCGCGAGTGAAAAACTGTTTTTT.

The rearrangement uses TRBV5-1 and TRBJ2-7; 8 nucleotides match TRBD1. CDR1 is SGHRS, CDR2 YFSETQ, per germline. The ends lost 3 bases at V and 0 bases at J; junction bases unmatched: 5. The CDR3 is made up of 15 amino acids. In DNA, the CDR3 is TGCGCCAGCAGCTCGACCGGGACAGGCTCCTACGAGCAGTACTTC. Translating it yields CASSSTGTGSYEQYF.

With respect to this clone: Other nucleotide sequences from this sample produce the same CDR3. The CDR3 protein is CASSLSGGYNEQFF. DNA of the CDR3: TGTGCCAGCAGCTTGAGCGGGGGATACAATGAGCAGTTCTTC. The chain combines TRBV7-2 with TRBJ2-1, with 8 bases lining up with TRBD2. The junction had 2 bases not matched to a gene; V was cut back by 3 bases and J by 4 bases. This CDR3 is 14 amino acids long. The V gene's germline CDR1 is SGHTA and CDR2 FQGNSA.

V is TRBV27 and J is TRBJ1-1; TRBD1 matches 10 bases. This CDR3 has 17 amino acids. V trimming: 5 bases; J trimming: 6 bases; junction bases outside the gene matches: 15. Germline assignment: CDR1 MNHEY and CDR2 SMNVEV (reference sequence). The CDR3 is CASSPITGTGVGAEAFF. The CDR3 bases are TGTGCCAGCAGTCCAATAACCGGGACAGGGGTGGGTGCTGAAGCTTTCTTT.